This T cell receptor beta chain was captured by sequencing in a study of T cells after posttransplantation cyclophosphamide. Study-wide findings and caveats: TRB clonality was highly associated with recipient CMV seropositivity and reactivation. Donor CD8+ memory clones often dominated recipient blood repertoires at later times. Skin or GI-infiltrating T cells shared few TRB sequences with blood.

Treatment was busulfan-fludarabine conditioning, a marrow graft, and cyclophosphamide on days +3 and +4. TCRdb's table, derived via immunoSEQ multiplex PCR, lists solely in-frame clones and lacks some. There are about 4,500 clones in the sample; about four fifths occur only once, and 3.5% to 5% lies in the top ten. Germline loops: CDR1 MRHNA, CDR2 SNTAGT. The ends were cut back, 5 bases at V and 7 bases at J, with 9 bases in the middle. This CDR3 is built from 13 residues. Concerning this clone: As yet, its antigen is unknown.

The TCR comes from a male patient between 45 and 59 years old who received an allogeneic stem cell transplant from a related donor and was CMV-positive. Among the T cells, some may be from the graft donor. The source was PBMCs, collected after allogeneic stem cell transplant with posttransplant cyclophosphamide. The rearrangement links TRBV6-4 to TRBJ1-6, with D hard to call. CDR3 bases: TGTGCCAGCAGTTCCGAGGAGAATTCACCCCTCCACTTT. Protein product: CASSSEENSPLHF.